The clone carrying this T cell receptor beta chain was found once. The sample originates from a study of T cell responses to AZD1222 COVID-19 vaccine. The germline CDR1 and CDR2 sequences are LGHDT and YNNKEL (reference sequence). The CDR3 loop spans 15 amino acids. V dropped 4 bases and J dropped 0; count of bases not matched to a gene: 4. Assay: immunoSEQ multiplex PCR; the TCRdb copy retains only in-frame clones and omits some. The sample comprises 150,000 to 200,000 clones, about 92% of which are singletons, and around 3.8% rests with the top ten. This TCR was recovered from an adult in good health. V gene TRBV3-1 (or the pseudogene TRBV3-2) combines with J gene TRBJ2-5; 8 nucleotides match TRBD2. The sample here was peripheral blood, taken on day 0 of AZD1222 vaccination. DNA for the CDR3: TGTGCCAGCAGCCCGACTAGCGAGTACCAAGAGACCCAGTACTTC. Residues: CASSPTSEYQETQYF.